This T cell receptor (beta chain) was recorded in a study of blood T cell repertoires in COVID-19. The germline V gene encodes CDR1 MNHEY and CDR2 SVGAGI. V shed 4 bases, J shed 0 bases, and the junction held 6 bases outside the gene matches. This CDR3 comprises 16 residues. In the study's own analysis: Scientists estimated how many nucleated cells there were by amplifying reference gene primers. Only in-frame clones appear in the TCRdb table, and some are missing; sequencing was by immunoSEQ multiplex PCR. D and trimming were read from the DNA, whereas the V and J calls and clone size are those reported in that table. The data show some 270,000 clones, approximately 90% seen once.

This chain links TRBV6-5 with TRBJ1-1; 9 positions agree with TRBD1. The receptor was derived from a man aged 25 to 40 with acute or convalescent COVID-19. What was sequenced was peripheral blood. The CDR3 protein is CASSLGQGLMNTEAFF. CDR3 in DNA: TGTGCCAGCAGTTTGGGACAGGGTCTTATGAACACTGAAGCTTTCTTT.